A selection of T cell receptor beta chains follows, all from one sample in a study of CD8 T cells in ankylosing spondylitis. TCRdb analysed the 5' RACE reads with MiXCR anew, one entry per CDR3 protein. The data hold approximately 300,000 distinct CDR3 sequences, with 20% observed a single time. Sequenced input: blood, either unsorted or a sorted T cell fraction (not recorded which). Source of these receptors: a male donor with ankylosing spondylitis or in good health (not recorded which). Both conserved end residues are trimmed from each CDR3. The D gene is left open where the match is weak.

>TRBV28|NA|TRBJ2-5
ASSPGDHDIGETQY
>TRBV9|TRBD1|TRBJ1-6
ASSTGDSSNSPLH
>TRBV6-1|NA|TRBJ2-5
ASSIGAGETQY
>TRBV3-1|NA|TRBJ1-3
ASSHNKGSAGNTIY
>TRBV18|TRBD1|TRBJ2-1
ASSPRDRAHEQF
>TRBV25-1|NA|TRBJ2-5
ASSVRETQY
>TRBV5-1|TRBD1|TRBJ1-2
ASSAGQEGYT
>TRBV9|NA|TRBJ2-5
ASSVDRGRVETQY
>TRBV20-1|NA|TRBJ1-3
SAKVARAFGNTIY
>TRBV5-1|TRBD1|TRBJ2-3
ASSLEGGAPWKTDTQY
>TRBV5-1|NA|TRBJ1-4
ASSRQGLQEKLF
>TRBV6-5|TRBD1|TRBJ1-5
ASSYGQGVEQPQH
>TRBV6-1|NA|TRBJ2-2
ASRETDAGELF
>TRBV27|NA|TRBJ1-6
ASSLQGQTPNYNSPLH
>TRBV10-3|TRBD1|TRBJ1-2
AISELQGVNYGYT
>TRBV12-3/TRBV12-4|NA|TRBJ2-3
ASRVRVENRLGTDTQY
>TRBV11-2|NA|TRBJ2-5
ASSLEARMVETQY
>TRBV19|TRBD1|TRBJ1-5
ASSMGQFNQPQH
>TRBV20-1|TRBD1|TRBJ2-2
SARDPGQAYANTGELF
>TRBV12-3/TRBV12-4|NA|TRBJ1-1
ASSFPAGNTEAF
>TRBV7-9|NA|TRBJ1-2
ASSLGGASYGYT
>TRBV19|TRBD2|TRBJ2-1
ASNLNGLADNEQF
>TRBV4-2|NA|TRBJ1-1
ASGTVNTEAF
>TRBV29-1|NA|TRBJ2-3
SSEKGTDTQY
>TRBV5-6|TRBD1|TRBJ2-2
ASSPAGTGLTGELF
>TRBV20-1|NA|TRBJ2-5
SARGVGRLGRETQY
>TRBV20-1|TRBD1|TRBJ1-1
SASGAGGNTEAF
>TRBV29-1|NA|TRBJ1-1
SVETDTEAF
>TRBV20-1|TRBD2|TRBJ2-3
SAPRTSGSTDTQY
>TRBV5-4|TRBD2|TRBJ2-3
ASSLPGGFTDTQY
>TRBV20-1|NA|TRBJ2-1
SAALKPPSDHRRNEQF
>TRBV12-3/TRBV12-4|NA|TRBJ1-1
ASSPPPPSEAF
>TRBV6-1|TRBD1|TRBJ1-6
ASSEGTGWYNSPLH
>TRBV20-1|NA|TRBJ2-1
SARDGSDFTRQF
>TRBV28|NA|TRBJ1-1
ASSPGSVLTEAF
>TRBV3-1|TRBD1|TRBJ1-2
ASRDRVANYGYT
>TRBV2|TRBD1|TRBJ1-5
ASRIRGQGNQPQH
>TRBV5-1|NA|TRBJ2-3
ASSSGQRKDTQY
>TRBV4-2|NA|TRBJ1-6
ASSSQGPKGDSPLH
>TRBV20-1|TRBD2|TRBJ2-4
SAAPGLAGLKAKNIQY
>TRBV12-3/TRBV12-4|NA|TRBJ1-5
ASSLSGKQPQH
>TRBV10-3|NA|TRBJ2-2
AISGTLPGELF
>TRBV5-1|TRBD1|TRBJ1-4
ASSGGQANEKLF